Shown below are 3 T cell receptor beta chains from a single sample sequenced in a study of technical replicates of blood from several donors. Profiling relied on immunoSEQ multiplex PCR, and the TCRdb table lists in-frame clones only, not all of them. The sample has roughly 59,000 clones, around 85% seen once; the top ten hold about 4.8%. Sequenced sample: PBMCs. The receptors originated from a human donor in good health. Some clones in this sample may be carry-over from other donors' samples.

This clone was observed once. The chain couples TRBV7-9 to TRBJ1-5, with no clear D. Trimming took 5 bases from V and 2 from J, leaving 7 bases between them. Germline V gives CDR1 SEHNR, CDR2 FQNEAQ (reference sequence). The CDR3 runs to 13 residues. CDR3 DNA sequence: TGTGCCAGCAGCGAGAAAGGCAATCAGCCCCAGCATTTT. This codes for CASSEKGNQPQHF.

In its sample, this clone was seen once. The CDR3 DNA is TGCAGCGTTCGAATTCAGGGGGCAGCCGGGGAGCTGTTTTTT. Its protein product is CSVRIQGAAGELFF. The V gene is TRBV29-1, the J gene TRBJ2-2; 8 positions agree with TRBD1. V gave up 5 bases and J gave up 6 bases; unmatched junction bases: 8. Germline assignment: CDR1 SQVTM and CDR2 ANQGSEA. The CDR3 has 14 residues.

The chain couples TRBV19 to TRBJ1-2; 8 bases are a match to TRBD1. V was clipped by 5 bases and J by 6 bases; unmatched bases: 8. The CDR3 covers 14 residues. Germline-derived CDR1 and CDR2 are LNHDA and SQIVND (reference sequence). The CDR3 loop is CASSAQGALDGYTF. DNA of the CDR3: TGTGCCAGTAGTGCCCAGGGGGCCTTAGATGGCTACACCTTC.